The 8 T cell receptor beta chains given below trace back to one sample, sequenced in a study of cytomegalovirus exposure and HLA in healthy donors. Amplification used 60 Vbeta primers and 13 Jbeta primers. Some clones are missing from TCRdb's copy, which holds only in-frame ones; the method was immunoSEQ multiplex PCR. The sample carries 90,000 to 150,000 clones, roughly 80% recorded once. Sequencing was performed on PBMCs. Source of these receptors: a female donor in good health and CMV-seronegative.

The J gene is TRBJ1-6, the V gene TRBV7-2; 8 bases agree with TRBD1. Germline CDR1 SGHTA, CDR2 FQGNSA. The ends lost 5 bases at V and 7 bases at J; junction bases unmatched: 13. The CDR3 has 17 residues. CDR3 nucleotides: TGTGCCAGCAGCCCCTGGGCAGGGGGCGATACGAATTCACCCCTCCACTTT. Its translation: CASSPWAGGDTNSPLHF.

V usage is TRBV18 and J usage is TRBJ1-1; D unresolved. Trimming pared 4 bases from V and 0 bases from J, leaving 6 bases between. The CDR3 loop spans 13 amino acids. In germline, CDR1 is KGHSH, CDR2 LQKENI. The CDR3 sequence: CASSREMNTEAFF. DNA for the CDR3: TGTGCCAGCTCACGCGAGATGAACACTGAAGCTTTCTTT.

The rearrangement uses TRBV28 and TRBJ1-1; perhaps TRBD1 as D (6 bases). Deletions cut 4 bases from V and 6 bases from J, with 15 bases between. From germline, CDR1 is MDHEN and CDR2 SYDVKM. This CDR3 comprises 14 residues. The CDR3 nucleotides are TGTGCCAGCAGTTCACGACAGGACCGCTCTGAAGCTTTCTTT. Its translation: CASSSRQDRSEAFF.

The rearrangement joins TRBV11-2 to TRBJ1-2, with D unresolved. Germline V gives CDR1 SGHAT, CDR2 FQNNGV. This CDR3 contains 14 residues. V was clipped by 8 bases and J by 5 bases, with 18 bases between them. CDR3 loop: CASGSQNPYYGYTF. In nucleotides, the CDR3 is TGTGCCAGCGGATCACAGAATCCGTATTATGGCTACACCTTC.

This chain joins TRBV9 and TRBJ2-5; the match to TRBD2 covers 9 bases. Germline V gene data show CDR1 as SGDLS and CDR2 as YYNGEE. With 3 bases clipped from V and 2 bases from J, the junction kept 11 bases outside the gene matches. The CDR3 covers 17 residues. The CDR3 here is CASSDPRVAGVQETQYF. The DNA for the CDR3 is TGTGCCAGCAGCGACCCGAGGGTAGCGGGGGTGCAAGAGACCCAGTACTTC.

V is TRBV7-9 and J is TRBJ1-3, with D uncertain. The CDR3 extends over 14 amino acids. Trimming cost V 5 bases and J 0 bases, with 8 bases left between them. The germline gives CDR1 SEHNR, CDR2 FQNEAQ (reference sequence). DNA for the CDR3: TGTGCCAGCAGCCCGACTATCTCTGGAAACACCATATATTTT. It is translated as CASSPTISGNTIYF.

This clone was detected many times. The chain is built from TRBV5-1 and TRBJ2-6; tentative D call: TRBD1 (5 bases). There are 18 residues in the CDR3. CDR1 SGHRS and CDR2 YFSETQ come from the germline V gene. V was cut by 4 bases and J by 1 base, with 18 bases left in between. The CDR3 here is CASSTAITYRSGANVLTF. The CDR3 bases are TGCGCCAGCAGCACCGCCATTACTTACAGGTCTGGGGCCAACGTCCTGACTTTC.

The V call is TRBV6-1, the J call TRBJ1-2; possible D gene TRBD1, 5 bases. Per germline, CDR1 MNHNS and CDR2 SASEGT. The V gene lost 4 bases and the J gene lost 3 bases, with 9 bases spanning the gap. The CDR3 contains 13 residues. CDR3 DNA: TGTGCCAGCAGTGCCGACAGATACTATGGCTACACCTTC. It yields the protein CASSADRYYGYTF.